This T cell receptor beta chain comes out of a study of blood T cells in healthy people across ages. The study's findings and limits: Underestimates were what the diversity estimates from one million T cells were considered to be.

Comment on this clonotype: Its matching antigen is unknown. An end of the junction differs from the germline gene, which may be a read error.

Primed by a sample-barcoded 5' primer and a J-beta primer mix, a second PCR proceeded for about 6 to 12 cycles. Each CDR3 protein gets one entry after TCRdb re-called the 5' RACE reads with MiXCR. The top ten hold approximately 22% of the sample, which has around 710,000 distinct CDR3 sequences, roughly two fifths seen once. The CDR3 extends over 14 amino acids. The chain recombines TRBV12-3 or TRBV12-4 with TRBJ1-4, with TRBD1 identical over 8 bases. The TCR was taken from a woman aged 60-75 years in good health. Input material: blood. The CDR3 nucleotides are TGTGCCAGCACTCAACAGGGGGTGGATGAAAAACCGTTTTTT. The encoded protein is CASTQQGVDEKPFF.